Sequencing of this TCR beta chain was carried out in a study of T-cell memory formation after mild COVID-19. Findings of the study overall: Later expanders leaned CD4+, whereas day 15 to 85 contracting clones were balanced CD4/CD8.

With regard to this clonotype: Its target is unknown.

Trimming removed 4 bases from V and 4 bases from J; junction bases left unmatched: 2. The CDR3 totals 13 residues. Per the germline V gene, CDR1 is SGHRS and CDR2 is YFSETQ. TCRdb re-analysed the 5' RACE reads in MiXCR, keeping a single row per CDR3 protein. The profile shows around 300,000 distinct CDR3 sequences, over 10% of them singletons. This TCR came from a man aged 18 to 35 who had mild COVID-19 (a few samples of this study predate the infection). Cell type and time point are not known. This sequence joins TRBV5-1 and TRBJ2-1, with 7 bases lining up with TRBD1. What was sequenced was PBMCs or a T cell subset sorted from them (not recorded which). CDR3 sequence (DNA): TGCGCCAGCAGCCAGGGACAGTACAATGAGCAGTTCTTC. This gives the protein CASSQGQYNEQFF.